This T cell receptor (beta chain) was recorded in a study of T cell changes during pregnancy in multiple sclerosis. From germline, CDR1 is PRHDT and CDR2 FYEKMQ (reference sequence). V gave up 5 bases and J gave up 7 bases; unmatched junction bases: 6. The CDR3 totals 16 residues. The assay was immunoSEQ multiplex PCR, and TCRdb's table has in-frame clones only and misses some. The profile shows about 87,000 clones, just under 95% of them singletons. This TCR came from a female donor in good health, enrolled as a control in a pregnancy study. The chain joins TRBV13 to TRBJ2-2; 14 bases are a match to TRBD2. This specimen consisted of peripheral blood, obtained in the third trimester of pregnancy. The CDR3 sequence is CASSPGLAGAGGELFF. CDR3 nucleotide sequence: TGTGCCAGCAGCCCGGGACTAGCGGGAGCAGGCGGGGAGCTGTTTTTT.